A single sample gave rise to the 32 T cell receptor beta chains below, sequenced in a study of CD8+ T cells in alopecia areata. For about 5 patients taking part in the biomarker study, CD4+ cells were further sorted into CD25+CD127- cells. Sequencing templates came from extracted RNA that was reverse transcribed into cDNA. TCRdb's copy holds only in-frame clones and misses some; the assay was immunoSEQ multiplex PCR. This repertoire shows 37,000 or so clones, 45% to 55% found once; its top ten account for approximately 2%. The specimen sequenced was CD4+ Tregs sorted from blood. The source is a human donor with alopecia areata.

CDR3: CASSSSPSSAANTGELFF. The CDR3 DNA reads TGTGCCAGCTCATCCAGCCCTTCGAGCGCGGCGAACACCGGGGAGCTGTTTTTT. The rearrangement joins TRBV18 to TRBJ2-2; D unresolved. Trimming pared 5 bases from V and 0 bases from J, leaving 19 bases between. The CDR3 has 18 residues. Germline CDR1 is KGHSH and CDR2 is LQKENI.

This chain connects TRBV6-6 to TRBJ2-2; the match to TRBD1 covers 9 bases. This CDR3 contains 16 residues. The junction had 6 bases not matched to a gene; V was cut back by 4 bases and J by 3 bases. Germline V gene lookup returns CDR1 MNHNY and CDR2 SVGAGI (reference sequence). Here the CDR3 reads CASSWSGTGHTGELFF. In DNA, the CDR3 is TGTGCCAGCAGTTGGTCCGGGACAGGGCACACCGGGGAGCTGTTTTTT.

J is TRBJ2-1 and V is TRBV20-1; D not resolved. This CDR3 has 11 amino acids. Germline CDR1 is DFQATT and CDR2 is SNEGSKA (reference sequence). Deletions cut 5 bases from V and 10 bases from J, with 12 bases between. Written as DNA, the CDR3 is TGCAGTGCTCCGGCGCGCGGCGAGCAGTTCTTC. Protein: CSAPARGEQFF.

In this sample, this clone turned up once. CDR3 amino acids: CASSSTSGESSYNEQFF. CDR3 nucleotides: TGTGCCAGCAGCTCCACGTCAGGGGAAAGCTCCTACAATGAGCAGTTCTTC. The chain is built from TRBV7-3 and TRBJ2-1; tentatively, D is TRBD1 (6 bases). The V end was cut by 4 bases, the J end by 0 bases, with 16 bases between. Germline assignment: CDR1 SGHTA and CDR2 FQGTGA. The CDR3 length is 17 residues.

The chain couples TRBV7-8 to TRBJ1-4; D gene unclear. There are 17 residues in the CDR3. Germline V gene sequence: CDR1 SGHVS, CDR2 FQNEAQ. Trimming shortened V by 1 base and J by 0 bases, and 12 bases separated the two germline ends. CDR3 bases: TGTGCCAGCAGCTTAGATGGTACCCTTACAACTAATGAAAAACTGTTTTTT. Residues: CASSLDGTLTTNEKLFF.

This clone was recorded once. J is TRBJ2-1 and V is TRBV7-2, with D perhaps matching TRBD2 (6 bases). V was pared by 1 base and J by 10 bases, with 14 bases between. The germline V gene has CDR1 SGHTA and CDR2 FQGNSA. The CDR3 is 14 amino acids. The CDR3 DNA reads TGTGCCAGCAGCTTAGGCAGGTTTGGAGGGGAGCAGTTCTTC. The encoded protein is CASSLGRFGGEQFF.

This clone was observed a handful of times. This chain connects TRBV2 to TRBJ2-1, with D perhaps TRBD2 (5 bases). Germline V gene sequence: CDR1 SNHLY, CDR2 FYNNEI. There are 15 residues in the CDR3. Trimming removed 7 bases from V and 2 bases from J, with 15 bases in between. DNA of the CDR3: TGTGCCAGCAAGGAACGGGAAGGAACCTACAATGAGCAGTTCTTC. Translation gives CASKEREGTYNEQFF.

This clone has a handful of counts. The genes are TRBV18 and TRBJ2-7; 7 bases align to TRBD1. V lost 0 bases to trimming and J lost 1 base; unmatched junction nucleotides: 0. The CDR3 has 14 residues. Germline V gene data show CDR1 as KGHSH and CDR2 as LQKENI. The CDR3, as DNA: TGTGCCAGCTCACCACCGGGACAGTCCTACGAGCAGTACTTC. It codes for CASSPPGQSYEQYF. The full variable domain, in which reference TRBV18 and TRBJ2-7 provide the parts outside the CDR3, is NAGVMQNPRHLVRRRGQEARLRCSPMKGHSHVYWYRQLPEEGLKFMVYLQKENIIDESGMPKERFSAEFPKEGPSILRIQQVVRGDSAAYFCASSPPGQSYEQYFGPGTRLTVT.

The chain is built from TRBV15 and TRBJ1-1; 9 nucleotides match TRBD1. J gave up 3 bases and V 0 bases, and 8 bases lay outside the gene matches. The CDR3 is made up of 17 amino acids. Per the germline V gene, CDR1 is LNHNV and CDR2 is YYDKDF (reference sequence). The CDR3 DNA reads as TGTGCCACCAGCAGAGATTTGGGACAGGGCCAGGACACTGAAGCTTTCTTT. Translated: CATSRDLGQGQDTEAFF.

The chain employs TRBV4-1 and TRBJ2-1, with 11 nucleotides matching TRBD2. CDR3 length equals 19 residues. V shed 0 bases and J 0 bases; nucleotides not matched to a gene: 7. Germline values: CDR1 MGHRA, CDR2 YSYEKL. The CDR3 sequence is CASSQDLVTSGVSYNEQFF. The CDR3 DNA is TGCGCCAGCAGCCAAGATCTTGTGACTAGCGGGGTCTCCTACAATGAGCAGTTCTTC.

V is TRBV9 and J is TRBJ2-3, with 9 bases fitting TRBD2. Germline V gene data show CDR1 as SGDLS and CDR2 as YYNGEE. The CDR3 has 19 residues. With 6 bases clipped from V and 3 bases from J, the junction kept 20 bases outside the gene matches. The CDR3 loop is CASNLRGESSGIRTDTQYF. The CDR3 DNA follows: TGTGCCAGCAACTTACGGGGGGAGTCTAGCGGGATTCGTACAGATACGCAGTATTTT.

The DNA of the CDR3 is TGTGCCAGCAGCTTTGTTCGGGGTGGCTCCTACGAGCAGTACTTC. Translating it yields CASSFVRGGSYEQYF. The rearrangement joins TRBV5-4 to TRBJ2-7; D perhaps matches TRBD2 (5 bases). The CDR3 totals 15 residues. The germline CDR1 and CDR2 sequences are SGHNT and YYREEE (reference sequence). Trimming removed 2 bases at V and 0 bases at J, with 12 bases between.

The table lists this clone with a count of one. The V gene is TRBV2, the J gene TRBJ1-5; D is uncertain. The CDR3 is 15 residues long. Trimming removed 5 bases at V and 7 bases at J, with 18 bases between. Germline CDR1 SNHLY, CDR2 FYNNEI. The CDR3 loop is CASSQLQGRQQPQHF. The DNA for the CDR3 is TGTGCCAGCAGTCAGTTACAAGGACGTCAGCAGCCCCAGCATTTT. The entire variable domain, with the rest obtained from reference TRBV2 and TRBJ1-5, is as follows: EPEVTQTPSHQVTQMGQEVILRCVPISNHLYFYWYRQILGQKVEFLVSFYNNEISEKSEIFDDQFSVERPDGSNFTLKIRSTKLEDSAMYFCASSQLQGRQQPQHFGDGTRLSIL.

Only a few counts were recorded for this clone. CDR3 sequence (DNA): TGTGCCAGCGCCTACGGGAAGGCTGAAGCTTTCTTT. Protein sequence: CASAYGKAEAFF. V usage is TRBV2 and J usage is TRBJ1-1, with D unclear. The CDR3 consists of 12 residues. Looked up from germline, CDR1 is SNHLY and CDR2 is FYNNEI. V lost 8 bases and J 6 bases, leaving 13 bases between the germline ends.

The V and J genes are TRBV27 and TRBJ2-2, with 8 bases identical to TRBD1. With V trimmed by 3 bases and J by 4 bases, 4 bases remained unmatched. CDR1 and CDR2 (germline): MNHEY, SMNVEV (reference sequence). The CDR3 covers 15 residues. In DNA, the CDR3 is TGTGCCAGCAGTTTGGACAGGGCCCCCACCGGGGAGCTGTTTTTT. This gives the protein CASSLDRAPTGELFF.

V gene TRBV7-2 combines with J gene TRBJ2-1; perhaps TRBD1 as D (6 bases). Germline V gives CDR1 SGHTA, CDR2 FQGNSA. This CDR3 contains 14 residues. V lost 7 bases, J lost 3 bases, and 13 bases lay in between. The CDR3 nucleotides read TGTGCCAGCAAAGGCAGGGGATACTACAATGAGCAGTTCTTC. Protein product: CASKGRGYYNEQFF.

V usage is TRBV28 and J usage is TRBJ1-1; possibly TRBD1 for D (5 bases). V lost 7 bases and J 4 bases, leaving 16 bases between the germline ends. The CDR3 covers 14 residues. Germline CDR1 reads MDHEN; CDR2 reads SYDVKM. DNA of the CDR3: TGTGCCAGCACCACCCGACAGAGAGGCACTGAAGCTTTCTTT. It is translated as CASTTRQRGTEAFF.

The chain has TRBV4-1 and TRBJ2-1; 8 bases match TRBD2. The CDR3 consists of 20 residues. Per the germline V gene, CDR1 is MGHRA and CDR2 is YSYEKL. Trimming removed 1 base from V and 0 bases from J; junction bases left unmatched: 14. CDR3 protein: CASSQARLAGYRSSYNEQFF. DNA for the CDR3: TGCGCCAGCAGCCAAGCGAGGCTAGCGGGTTACAGGAGCTCCTACAATGAGCAGTTCTTC.

This chain joins TRBV5-1 and TRBJ2-7; D gene ambiguous. The CDR3 totals 12 residues. Germline V lookup: CDR1 SGHRS, CDR2 YFSETQ. V lost 0 bases and J lost 4, with 5 bases in between. The CDR3 reads CASSLVGYEQYF. In DNA form, the CDR3 reads TGCGCCAGCAGCTTGGTGGGATACGAGCAGTACTTC.

This clone came up a few times. This chain uses TRBV7-2 with TRBJ2-5; tentatively, D is TRBD2 (6 bases). V was shortened by 5 bases and J by 7 bases, with 17 bases between the two germline ends. The CDR3 contains 14 residues. The germline V gene has CDR1 SGHTA and CDR2 FQGNSA. The CDR3 region has the DNA TGTGCCAGCAGCGCGTATTCTAGCGCTGCGACCCAGTACTTC. It encodes CASSAYSSAATQYF.

There are a few counts of this clone. The V gene is TRBV7-2, the J gene TRBJ1-2; D gene unclear. Germline CDR1 is SGHTA and CDR2 is FQGNSA. V shed 3 bases and J shed 4 bases, with 12 bases lying between them. The CDR3 runs 14 residues. DNA for the CDR3: TGTGCCAGCAGCTTGACTCGGGCTACCTATGGCTACACCTTC. Protein sequence: CASSLTRATYGYTF.

The gene calls are TRBV9 and TRBJ2-2; the match to TRBD2 covers 7 bases. Germline V gene sequence: CDR1 SGDLS, CDR2 YYNGEE. V was pared by 4 bases and J by 2 bases, with 8 bases of the junction left unmatched. This CDR3 region has 16 residues. The CDR3 DNA is TGTGCCAGCAGCTTCCGGTCTAGCGGAAACACCGGGGAGCTGTTTTTT. This codes for CASSFRSSGNTGELFF.

The V call is TRBV29-1, the J call TRBJ2-3; D gene ambiguous. Trimming took off 4 bases at V and 1 base at J, with 9 bases between the two ends. Germline V gene data show CDR1 as SQVTM and CDR2 as ANQGSEA. CDR3 size: 13 residues. CDR3 sequence reads: CSVVVGGTDTQYF. In DNA, the CDR3 is TGCAGCGTTGTTGTTGGGGGCACAGATACGCAGTATTTT.

V and J are TRBV12-5 and TRBJ1-1; the D is unclear. The germline V gene encodes CDR1 LGHNT and CDR2 FRNRAP. V lost 1 base and J 3 bases, leaving 3 bases between the germline ends. The CDR3 has 12 amino acids. Here the CDR3 reads CASGLGYTEAFF. CDR3 sequence (DNA): TGTGCTAGTGGTTTGGGATACACTGAAGCTTTCTTT.

The chain joins TRBV7-9 to TRBJ2-7; D remains unclear. Looked up from germline, CDR1 is SEHNR and CDR2 is FQNEAQ (reference sequence). The CDR3 sequence is 13 residues long. V lost 4 bases, J lost 4 bases, and 11 bases lay in between. In DNA, the CDR3 is TGTGCCAGCAGCTCCCCCGGACGGTACGAGCAGTACTTC. It codes for CASSSPGRYEQYF.

This sequence joins TRBV28 and TRBJ2-3, with TRBD2 matching 9 bases. Germline V gene lookup returns CDR1 MDHEN and CDR2 SYDVKM. With 5 bases clipped from V and 9 bases from J, the junction kept 21 bases outside the gene matches. The CDR3 has 18 residues. The CDR3 nucleotides read TGTGCCAGCAGTCCCTACTCTCTACCTAGCGGGATTACGTACACGCAGTATTTT. It translates to CASSPYSLPSGITYTQYF.

This sequence joins TRBV9 and TRBJ2-1, with TRBD1 as a possible D gene (7 bases). CDR1 is SGDLS, CDR2 YYNGEE, per germline. Between the trimmed V and J ends, which lost 4 bases and 7 bases, there was a span of 24 bases. This CDR3 comprises 17 residues. CDR3 protein: CASSLSSRRGAFNEQFF. CDR3 in DNA: TGTGCCAGCAGCCTCTCCAGTCGCAGGGGGGCGTTTAATGAGCAGTTCTTC.

The rearrangement links TRBV18 to TRBJ1-1; a possible D gene is TRBD1 (6 bases). This CDR3 comprises 15 residues. The germline gives CDR1 KGHSH, CDR2 LQKENI. With 10 bases removed from V and 6 bases from J, the gap between germline ends came to 24 bases. In DNA, the CDR3 is TGTGCCACTCGCCGGGGGGGCGCCGAAGGGGCTGAAGCTTTCTTT. Amino acid sequence: CATRRGGAEGAEAFF. Filled out from reference TRBV18 and TRBJ1-1, the complete variable domain reads NAGVMQNPRHLVRRRGQEARLRCSPMKGHSHVYWYRQLPEEGLKFMVYLQKENIIDESGMPKERFSAEFPKEGPSILRIQQVVRGDSAAYFCATRRGGAEGAEAFFGQGTRLTVV.

The CDR3 sequence: CASSRSGAGNNEQFF. CDR3 nucleotides: TGTGCCAGCAGTCGCTCAGGGGCAGGGAACAATGAGCAGTTCTTC. V and J are TRBV6-6 and TRBJ2-1; D is perhaps TRBD1 (6 bases). The ends were cut back, 5 bases at V and 5 bases at J, with 16 bases in the middle. The length of the CDR3 is 15 residues. Per the germline V gene, CDR1 is MNHNY and CDR2 is SVGAGI (reference sequence).

CDR3: CASSRPLGAGGRGSYEQYF. CDR3 nucleotides: TGTGCCAGCAGCCGCCCCTTAGGAGCGGGGGGCCGGGGATCCTACGAGCAGTACTTC. V gene TRBV11-2 combines with J gene TRBJ2-7, with 9 bases that match TRBD2. V dropped 5 bases and J dropped 1; count of bases not matched to a gene: 18. The CDR3 covers 19 residues. Germline V gene sequence: CDR1 SGHAT, CDR2 FQNNGV.

The rearrangement links TRBV5-1 to TRBJ1-1; D is unresolved. The CDR3 covers 16 residues. The germline V gene has CDR1 SGHRS and CDR2 YFSETQ. Between the trimmed V and J ends, which lost 0 bases and 1 base, there was a span of 13 bases. The CDR3 nucleotides read TGCGCCAGCAGCTTGGAGGGCCAACTCGGGAACACTGAAGCTTTCTTT. Translating gives CASSLEGQLGNTEAFF.

The chain combines TRBV15 with TRBJ2-5; 9 bases align to TRBD1. This CDR3 spans 14 amino acids. The junction had 5 bases not matched to a gene; V was cut back by 6 bases and J by 3 bases. The germline V gene encodes CDR1 LNHNV and CDR2 YYDKDF (reference sequence). The CDR3 reads CATSRDRVEETQYF. DNA of the CDR3: TGTGCCACCAGTAGGGACAGGGTCGAAGAGACCCAGTACTTC.